The sequence of this T cell receptor beta chain was determined in a study of T cells in localized non-small cell lung cancer. Per germline, CDR1 SGHDN and CDR2 FVKESK. The CDR3 consists of 14 residues. The V and J ends lost 4 bases and 8 bases respectively, with 15 bases between them. Produced via immunoSEQ multiplex PCR; TCRdb's table is partial and in-frame only. The data hold some 2,200 clones, with roughly a third observed a single time. The rearrangement joins TRBV14 to TRBJ2-1; D perhaps matches TRBD2 (5 bases). This sequence originates from a female donor of 60 years or more with stage I lung adenocarcinoma. The sequenced sample was lung tumor tissue, obtained before any cancer treatment. The CDR3 nucleotides read TGTGCCAGCAGCCGACTAAGGGTTGGGGATGAGCAGTTCTTC. Translation: CASSRLRVGDEQFF.